This T cell receptor beta chain was obtained from a study of blood T cells in healthy people across ages. A second 7 to 11 cycle PCR used barcoded and J-beta primers. TCRdb re-analysed the 5' RACE reads in MiXCR, keeping a single row per CDR3 protein. This table has about a million distinct CDR3 sequences, 35% to 40% appearing once. Study results and caveats: Lack of knowledge of donor CMV status possibly confounded expanded clonotype changes.

About this clonotype itself: No antigen is known for it.

With 5 bases removed from V and 2 bases from J, the gap between germline ends came to 10 bases. Germline assignment: CDR1 MNHEY and CDR2 SVGEGT. This CDR3 is 14 amino acids long. Sequencing used blood. The source is a man aged 18-30 years in good health. This chain connects TRBV6-2 or TRBV6-3 to TRBJ1-5, with D possibly TRBD1 on 6 matching bases. CDR3 protein: CASSNKGGNQPQHF. In nucleotides, the CDR3 is TGTGCCAGCAGTAACAAGGGGGGCAATCAGCCCCAGCATTTT.